The sequence of this TCR beta chain was determined in a study of CD8+ T cells in alopecia areata listed by TCRdb under 2018. As for the study more broadly: The treated patients took part in an open-label pilot trial in which moderate-to-severe alopecia areata was treated with oral tofacitinib at 5 to 10 mg twice daily. Patients received tofacitinib for 6 to 18 months and were then followed off drug for 6 months to check for delayed response and recurrence. The study used high-throughput TCRbeta sequencing to examine T cell clonal expansion in alopecia areata, in both the C3H/HeJ mouse model and human patients. On the human side, TCRbeta sequencing was run on scalp tissue and on sorted CD4+ and CD8+ peripheral blood T cells from healthy controls and from alopecia areata patients with either patchy or totalis/universalis disease. Biopsies were taken from tofacitinib-treated patients at baseline and again at 4 and 24 weeks into treatment, and several of those patients also had a later scalp biopsy. Clonality in the scalp was compared among normal scalp (n=4), patchy alopecia areata scalp (n=8), and alopecia totalis/universalis scalp (n=8). RNA was obtained with the PAXgene miRNA kit for fixed scalp, the miRNeasy kit for PBMCs, and the RNeasy kit for mouse skin. immunoSEQ multiplex PCR using 35 Vbeta forward primers and 13 Jbeta reverse primers was used to amplify TCRbeta CDR3 regions. Overall results and qualifications from the work: TCR sequences shared between patients were less clear than in mice, possibly partly because of HLA diversity in the patient population. Higher clonality and more expanded CD8+ clones were observed in lesional scalp than in normal scalp, particularly in alopecia totalis/universalis, a finding suggestive of antigenic drive. Unlike mouse skin, where gammadelta T cells dominate, normal human skin contains resident alphabeta T cells that get sequenced too, which complicates analysis of the scalp TCR repertoire.

Library preparation employed the immunoSEQ multiplex PCR assay. RNA was extracted from all samples and reverse transcribed into cDNA, which served as template for TCR sequencing. SuperScript III was used to make first-strand cDNA, primed with a 2:1 mix of oligo-dT and random hexamers. A synthetic immune receptor repertoire was used to measure amplification bias, and any remaining bias was corrected computationally. The original pipeline was this. Raw reads were preprocessed to remove errors, and CDR3 was defined according to IMGT conventions as the region from the conserved cysteine to phenylalanine. Clonality was calculated as 1 minus Shannon entropy normalized by log2 of the number of productive unique TCRs. CD4 or CD8 identity of scalp clones was inferred by cross-referencing scalp TCRbeta sequences with sorted blood CD4 and CD8 repertoires. Not all clones reach the TCRdb copy of this immuneACCESS table, which keeps in-frame sequences only. Checked studies attribute under half of the gap to unresolved V genes and leave the rest unexplained. The V and J calls and clone size are taken from that table; D and trimming were inferred from the DNA. Across this sample there are 140,000 to 150,000 clones, with 51% seen only once. Of the sample, approximately 1% is held by the ten largest clones.

CDR1 LGHNA and CDR2 YSLEER were looked up in the germline V gene. V and J lose 0 bases and 3 bases, and a span of 16 bases separates them. The CDR3 sequence holds 17 residues, the cysteine and phenylalanine included. Left in the record is the CDR3 DNA by itself, 51 bases read in frame from the first base. What this sample's time point label stands for: baseline before oral tofacitinib. Peripheral blood and lesional scalp punch biopsies were obtained from patients with alopecia areata. After PBMCs were isolated by density centrifugation and stained for CD3, CD4 and CD8, a FACSAria was used to sort CD4+ and CD8+ T cells. This clone was counted a few times. The clone's antigen remains unknown. Base qualities are missing; no much larger clone stands one base away.

The receptor comes from a human donor with alopecia areata. The sequence is built from TRBV4-3 and TRBJ2-3; the D gene identity is not certain. Here the sequenced sample was CD4+ T cells sorted from blood, taken at week 0. The DNA sequence is TGCGCCAGCAGCCAAGAATACTACCAATTGGGGACAGATACGCAGTATTTT. This codes for CASSQEYYQLGTDTQYF.